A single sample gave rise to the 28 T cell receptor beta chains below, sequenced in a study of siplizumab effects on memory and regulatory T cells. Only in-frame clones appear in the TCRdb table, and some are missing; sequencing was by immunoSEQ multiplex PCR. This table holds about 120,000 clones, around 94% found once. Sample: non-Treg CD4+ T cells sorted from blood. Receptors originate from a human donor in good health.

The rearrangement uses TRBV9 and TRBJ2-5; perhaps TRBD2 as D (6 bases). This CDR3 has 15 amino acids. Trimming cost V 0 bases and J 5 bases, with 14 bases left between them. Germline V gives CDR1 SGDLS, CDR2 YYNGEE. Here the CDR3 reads CASSVGGGARETQYF. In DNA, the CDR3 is TGTGCCAGCAGCGTAGGCGGAGGGGCCCGGGAGACCCAGTACTTC.

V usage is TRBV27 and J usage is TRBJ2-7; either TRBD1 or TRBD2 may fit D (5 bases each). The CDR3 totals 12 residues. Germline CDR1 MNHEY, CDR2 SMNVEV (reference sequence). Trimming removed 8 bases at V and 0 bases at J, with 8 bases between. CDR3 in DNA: TGTGCCAGCGGGACGGCCTCCTACGAGCAGTACTTC. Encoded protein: CASGTASYEQYF.

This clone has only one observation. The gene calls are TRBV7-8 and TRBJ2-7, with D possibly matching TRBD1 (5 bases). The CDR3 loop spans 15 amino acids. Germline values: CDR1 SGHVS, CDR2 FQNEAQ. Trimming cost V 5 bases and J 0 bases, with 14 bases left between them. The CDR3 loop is CASSNDRPTSYEQYF. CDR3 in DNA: TGTGCCAGCAGCAACGACAGACCAACCTCCTACGAGCAGTACTTC.

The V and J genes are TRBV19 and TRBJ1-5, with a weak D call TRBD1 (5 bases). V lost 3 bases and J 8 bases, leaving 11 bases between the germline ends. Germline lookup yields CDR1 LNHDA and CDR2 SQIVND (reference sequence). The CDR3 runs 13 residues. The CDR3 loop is CASSMNGGEPQHF. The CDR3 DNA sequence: TGTGCCAGTAGTATGAACGGGGGGGAGCCCCAGCATTTT.

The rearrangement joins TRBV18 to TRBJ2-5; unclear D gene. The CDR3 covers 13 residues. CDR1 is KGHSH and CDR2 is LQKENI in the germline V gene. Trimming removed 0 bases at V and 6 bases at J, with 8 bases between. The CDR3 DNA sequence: TGTGCCAGCTCACCACCGCGGATTCAGACCCAGTACTTC. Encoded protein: CASSPPRIQTQYF.

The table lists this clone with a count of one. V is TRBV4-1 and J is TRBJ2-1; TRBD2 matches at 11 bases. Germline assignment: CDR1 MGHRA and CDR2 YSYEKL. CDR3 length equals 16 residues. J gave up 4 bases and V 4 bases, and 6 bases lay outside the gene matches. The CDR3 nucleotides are TGCGCCAGCAGCCGCATGGGACTAGCGGATTACAATGAGCAGTTCTTC. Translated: CASSRMGLADYNEQFF.

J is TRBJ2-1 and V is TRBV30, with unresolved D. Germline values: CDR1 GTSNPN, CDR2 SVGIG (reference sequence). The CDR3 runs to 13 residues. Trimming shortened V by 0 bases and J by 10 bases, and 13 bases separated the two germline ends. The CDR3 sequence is CAWSVRARAEQFF. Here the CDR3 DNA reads TGTGCCTGGAGTGTAAGGGCGAGAGCGGAGCAGTTCTTC.

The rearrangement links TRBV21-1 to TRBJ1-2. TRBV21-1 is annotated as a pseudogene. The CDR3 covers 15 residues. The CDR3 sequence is CASSKEQGDYYGYTF. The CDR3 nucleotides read TGTGCCAGCAGCAAAGAGCAGGGCGACTATTATGGCTACACCTTC.

The CDR3 DNA is TGTGCCAGCAGCTTATATGGGGGGAGAGGGTTCGGCTATGGCTACACCTTC. Its translation: CASSLYGGRGFGYGYTF. This chain links TRBV7-2 with TRBJ1-2; TRBD1 might be the D (5 bases). CDR3 length equals 17 residues. Trimming cost V 2 bases and J 4 bases, with 20 bases left between them. Per germline, CDR1 SGHTA and CDR2 FQGNSA. The whole variable domain, remainder taken from reference TRBV7-2 and TRBJ1-2, is GAGVSQSPSNKVTEKGKDVELRCDPISGHTALYWYRQSLGQGLEFLIYFQGNSAPDKSGLPSDRFSAERTGGSVSTLTIQRTQQEDSAVYLCASSLYGGRGFGYGYTFGSGTRLTVV.

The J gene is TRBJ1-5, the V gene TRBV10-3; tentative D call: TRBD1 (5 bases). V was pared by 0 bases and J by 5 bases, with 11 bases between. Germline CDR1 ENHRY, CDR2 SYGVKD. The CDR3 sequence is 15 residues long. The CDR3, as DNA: TGTGCCATCAGTGAGTCTGGGGCAGTCTATCAGCCCCAGCATTTT. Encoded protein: CAISESGAVYQPQHF.

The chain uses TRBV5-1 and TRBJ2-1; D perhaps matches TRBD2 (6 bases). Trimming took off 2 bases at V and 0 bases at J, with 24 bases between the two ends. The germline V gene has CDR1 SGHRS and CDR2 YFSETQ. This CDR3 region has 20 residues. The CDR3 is CASSFGRGLAGRSSYNEQFF. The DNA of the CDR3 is TGCGCCAGCAGCTTTGGCAGAGGGTTGGCGGGAAGAAGCTCCTACAATGAGCAGTTCTTC.

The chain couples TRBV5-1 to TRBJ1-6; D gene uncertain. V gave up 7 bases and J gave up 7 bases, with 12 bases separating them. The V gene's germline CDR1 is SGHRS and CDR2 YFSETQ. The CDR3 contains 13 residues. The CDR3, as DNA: TGCGCCAGCTCTTCTGAACTGAATTCACCCCTCCACTTT. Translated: CASSSELNSPLHF.

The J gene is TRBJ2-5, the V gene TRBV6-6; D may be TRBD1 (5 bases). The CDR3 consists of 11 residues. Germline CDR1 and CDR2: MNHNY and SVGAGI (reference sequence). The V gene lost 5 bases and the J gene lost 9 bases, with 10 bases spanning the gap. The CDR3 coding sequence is TGTGCCAGCAGTCCCCAAGGGGCCCAGTACTTC. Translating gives CASSPQGAQYF.

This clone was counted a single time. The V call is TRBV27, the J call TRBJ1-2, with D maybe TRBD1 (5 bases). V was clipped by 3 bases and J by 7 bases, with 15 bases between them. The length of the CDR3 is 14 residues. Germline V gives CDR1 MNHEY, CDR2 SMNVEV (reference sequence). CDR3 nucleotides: TGTGCCAGCAGTTTCCGGGACTTTAGGGGTGGCTACACCTTC. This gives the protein CASSFRDFRGGYTF.

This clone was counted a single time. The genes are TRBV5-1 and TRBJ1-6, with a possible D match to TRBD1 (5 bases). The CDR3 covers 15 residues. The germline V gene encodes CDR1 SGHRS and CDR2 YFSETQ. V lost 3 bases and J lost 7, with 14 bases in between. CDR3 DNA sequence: TGCGCCAGCAGCTCCGGGACTGGAGAAAATTCACCCCTCCACTTT. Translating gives CASSSGTGENSPLHF.

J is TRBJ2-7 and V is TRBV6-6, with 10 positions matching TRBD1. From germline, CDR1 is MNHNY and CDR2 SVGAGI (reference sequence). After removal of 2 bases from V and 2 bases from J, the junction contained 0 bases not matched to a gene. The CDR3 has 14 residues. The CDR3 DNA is TGTGCCAGCAGTTACGACAGGGGGCCCTACGAGCAGTACTTC. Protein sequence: CASSYDRGPYEQYF.

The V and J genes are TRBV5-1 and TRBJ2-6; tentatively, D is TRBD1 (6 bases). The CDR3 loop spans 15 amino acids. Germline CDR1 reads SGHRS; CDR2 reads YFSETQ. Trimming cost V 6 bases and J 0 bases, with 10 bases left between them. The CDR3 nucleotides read TGCGCCAGCACCCCGACAGGCTCTGGGGCCAACGTCCTGACTTTC. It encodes CASTPTGSGANVLTF.

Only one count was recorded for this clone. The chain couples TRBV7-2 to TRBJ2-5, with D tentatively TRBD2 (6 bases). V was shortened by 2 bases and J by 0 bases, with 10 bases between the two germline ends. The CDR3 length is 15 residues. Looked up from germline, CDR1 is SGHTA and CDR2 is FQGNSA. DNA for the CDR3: TGTGCCAGCAGCTTAAATAGGGACTACCAAGAGACCCAGTACTTC. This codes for CASSLNRDYQETQYF.

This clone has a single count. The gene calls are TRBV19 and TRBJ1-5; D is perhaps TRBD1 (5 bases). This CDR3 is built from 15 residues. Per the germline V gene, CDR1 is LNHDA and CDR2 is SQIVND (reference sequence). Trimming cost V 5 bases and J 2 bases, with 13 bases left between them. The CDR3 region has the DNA TGTGCCAGTAGTCACAGGACCCTTGGCAATCAGCCCCAGCATTTT. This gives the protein CASSHRTLGNQPQHF.

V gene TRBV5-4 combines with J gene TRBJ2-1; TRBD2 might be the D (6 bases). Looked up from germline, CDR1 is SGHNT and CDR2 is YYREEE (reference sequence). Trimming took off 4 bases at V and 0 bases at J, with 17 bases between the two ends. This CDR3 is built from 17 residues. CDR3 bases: TGTGCCAGCAGCCAGGGTGGGGCGGGAAGCTCCTACAATGAGCAGTTCTTC. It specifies CASSQGGAGSSYNEQFF.

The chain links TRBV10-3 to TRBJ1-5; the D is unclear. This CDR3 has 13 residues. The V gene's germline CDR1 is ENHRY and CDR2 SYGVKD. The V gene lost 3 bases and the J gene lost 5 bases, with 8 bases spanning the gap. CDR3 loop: CAISESTDQPQHF. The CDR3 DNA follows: TGTGCCATCAGTGAAAGCACCGATCAGCCCCAGCATTTT.

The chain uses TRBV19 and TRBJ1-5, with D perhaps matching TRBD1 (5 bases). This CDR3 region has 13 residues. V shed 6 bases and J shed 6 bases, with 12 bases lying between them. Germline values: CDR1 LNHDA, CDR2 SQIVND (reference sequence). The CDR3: CASSRGGTQPQHF. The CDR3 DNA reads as TGTGCCAGTAGCCGAGGCGGGACTCAGCCCCAGCATTTT.

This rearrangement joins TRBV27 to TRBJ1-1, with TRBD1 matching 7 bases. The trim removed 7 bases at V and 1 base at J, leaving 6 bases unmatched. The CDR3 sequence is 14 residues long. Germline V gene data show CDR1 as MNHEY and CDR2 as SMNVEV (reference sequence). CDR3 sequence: CASTVRQGNTEAFF. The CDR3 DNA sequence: TGTGCCAGCACCGTTCGACAGGGGAACACTGAAGCTTTCTTT.

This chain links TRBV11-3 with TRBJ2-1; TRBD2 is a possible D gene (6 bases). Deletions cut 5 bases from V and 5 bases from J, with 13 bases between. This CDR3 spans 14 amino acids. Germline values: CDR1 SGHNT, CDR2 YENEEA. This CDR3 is CASSPASVHNEQFF. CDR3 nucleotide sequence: TGTGCCAGCAGCCCGGCTAGCGTCCACAATGAGCAGTTCTTC.

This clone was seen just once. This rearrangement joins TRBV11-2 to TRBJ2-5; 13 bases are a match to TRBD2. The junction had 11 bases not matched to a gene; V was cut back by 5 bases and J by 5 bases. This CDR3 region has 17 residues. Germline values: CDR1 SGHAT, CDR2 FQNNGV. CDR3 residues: CASSHRPGLAGRETQYF. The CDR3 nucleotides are TGTGCCAGCAGCCATCGACCGGGACTAGCGGGGAGGGAGACCCAGTACTTC.

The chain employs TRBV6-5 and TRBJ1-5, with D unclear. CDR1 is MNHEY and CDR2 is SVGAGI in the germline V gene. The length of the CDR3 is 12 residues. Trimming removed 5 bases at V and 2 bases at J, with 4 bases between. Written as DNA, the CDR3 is TGTGCCAGCAGTGATGGCAATCAGCCCCAGCATTTT. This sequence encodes CASSDGNQPQHF.

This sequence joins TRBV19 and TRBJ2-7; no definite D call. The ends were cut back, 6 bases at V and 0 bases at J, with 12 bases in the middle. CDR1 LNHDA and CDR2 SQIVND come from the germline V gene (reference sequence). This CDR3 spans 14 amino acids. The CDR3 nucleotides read TGTGCCAGTAGGAGGCAAGGAAGCTCCTACGAGCAGTACTTC. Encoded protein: CASRRQGSSYEQYF.

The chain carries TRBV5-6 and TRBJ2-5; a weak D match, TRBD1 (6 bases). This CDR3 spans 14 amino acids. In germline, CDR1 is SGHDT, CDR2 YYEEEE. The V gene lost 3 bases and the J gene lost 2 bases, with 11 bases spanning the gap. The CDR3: CASSWGQGQETQYF. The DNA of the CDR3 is TGTGCCAGCAGCTGGGGGCAGGGACAAGAGACCCAGTACTTC. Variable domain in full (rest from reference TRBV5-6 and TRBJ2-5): DAGVTQSPTHLIKTRGQQVTLRCSPKSGHDTVSWYQQALGQGPQFIFQYYEEEERQRGNFPDRFSGHQFPNYSSELNVNALLLGDSALYLCASSWGQGQETQYFGPGTRLLVL.